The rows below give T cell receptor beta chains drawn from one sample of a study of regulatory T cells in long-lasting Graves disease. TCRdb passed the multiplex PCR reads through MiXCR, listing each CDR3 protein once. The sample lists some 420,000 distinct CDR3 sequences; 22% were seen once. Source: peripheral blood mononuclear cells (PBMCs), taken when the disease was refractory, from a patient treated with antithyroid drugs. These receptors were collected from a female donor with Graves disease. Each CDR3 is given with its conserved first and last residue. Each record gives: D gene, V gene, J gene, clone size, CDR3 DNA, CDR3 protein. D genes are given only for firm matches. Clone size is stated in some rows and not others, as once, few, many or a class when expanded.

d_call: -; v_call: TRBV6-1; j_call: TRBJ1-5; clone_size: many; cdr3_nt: TGTGCCAGCAGTCCAGGAAGGGGTCAGCCCCAGCATTTT; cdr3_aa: CASSPGRGQPQHF
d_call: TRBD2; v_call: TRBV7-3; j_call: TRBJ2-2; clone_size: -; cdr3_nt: TGTGCCAGCAGCTTATTAACTAGCGGGATCGGGGAGCTGTTTTTT; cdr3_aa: CASSLLTSGIGELFF
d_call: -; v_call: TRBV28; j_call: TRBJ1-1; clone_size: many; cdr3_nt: TGTGCCAGCAGTTTAAGTGCCACTGAAGCTTTCTTT; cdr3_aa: CASSLSATEAFF
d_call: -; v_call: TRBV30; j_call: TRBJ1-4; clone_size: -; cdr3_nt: TGTGCCTGGGCTAAACCAGGGGAGATTAAGGAAAAACTGTTTTTT; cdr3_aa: CAWAKPGEIKEKLFF
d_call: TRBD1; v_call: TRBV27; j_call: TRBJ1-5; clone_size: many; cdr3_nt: TGTGCCAGCAGTCTTCAGGGGGCTTTACAGCCCCAGCATTTT; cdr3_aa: CASSLQGALQPQHF
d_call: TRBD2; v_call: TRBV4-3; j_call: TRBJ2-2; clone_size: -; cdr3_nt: TGCGCCAGCAGCCAAGATCTGGGGACTAGCGGCGCCGGGGAGCTGTTTTTT; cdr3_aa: CASSQDLGTSGAGELFF
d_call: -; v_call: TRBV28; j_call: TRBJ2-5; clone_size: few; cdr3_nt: TGTGCCAGCAGTTATGTGGGGGCCCGCCAAGAGACCCAGTACTTC; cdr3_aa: CASSYVGARQETQYF
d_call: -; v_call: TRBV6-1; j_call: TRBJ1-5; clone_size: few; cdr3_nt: TGTGCCACCGGGCCCGGCGGGGAGCCCCAGCATTTT; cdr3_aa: CATGPGGEPQHF
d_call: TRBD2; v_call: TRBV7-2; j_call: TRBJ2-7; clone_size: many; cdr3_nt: TGTGCCAGCAGCCCTATAGCGGGGGGGGTCTACGAGCAGTACTTC; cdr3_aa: CASSPIAGGVYEQYF
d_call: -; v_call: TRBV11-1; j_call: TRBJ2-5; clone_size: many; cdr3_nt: TGTGCCAGCAGCTTAGAGGGACTGACCCTAGAGACCCAGTACTTC; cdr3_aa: CASSLEGLTLETQYF
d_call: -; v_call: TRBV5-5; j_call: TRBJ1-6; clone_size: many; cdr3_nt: TGTGCCAGCAGCTTAGGATCCGGGGGTAATTCACCCCTCCACTTT; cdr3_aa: CASSLGSGGNSPLHF
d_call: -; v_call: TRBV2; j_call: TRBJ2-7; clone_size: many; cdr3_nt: TGTGCCAGCAGTGAAGGGGGCCCCTACGAGCAGTACTTC; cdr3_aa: CASSEGGPYEQYF
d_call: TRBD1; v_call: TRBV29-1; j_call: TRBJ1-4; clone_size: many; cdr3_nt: TGCAGCGTTCTTGAGACAGGGGACGAAAAACTGTTTTTT; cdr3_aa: CSVLETGDEKLFF
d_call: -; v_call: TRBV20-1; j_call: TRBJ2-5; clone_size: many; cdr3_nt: TGCAGTGCGGTTGGACCAGTCGTTGAGACCCAGTACTTC; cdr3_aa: CSAVGPVVETQYF
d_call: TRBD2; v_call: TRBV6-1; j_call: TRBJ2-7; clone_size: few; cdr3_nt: TGTGCCGGGGGGGGATACTACGAGCAGTACTTC; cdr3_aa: CAGGGYYEQYF
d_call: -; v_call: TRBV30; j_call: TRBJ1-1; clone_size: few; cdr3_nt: TGTGCCTGGAGAGGAGGGGCGAACACTGAAGCTTTCTTT; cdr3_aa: CAWRGGANTEAFF
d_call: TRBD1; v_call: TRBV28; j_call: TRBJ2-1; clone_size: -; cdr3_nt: TGTGCCAGCGATCGGGACAGGGAGCAGTTCTTC; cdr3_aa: CASDRDREQFF
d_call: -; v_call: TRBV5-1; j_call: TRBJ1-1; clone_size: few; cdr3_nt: TGCGCCAGCAGCTTGCCCAACGAAGACGGGAGGGGCACTGAAGCTTTCTTT; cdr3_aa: CASSLPNEDGRGTEAFF
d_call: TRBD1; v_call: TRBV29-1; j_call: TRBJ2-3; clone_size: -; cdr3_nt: TGCAGCGCATCGACAGGGGGAACTAGCACAGATACGCAGTATTTT; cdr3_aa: CSASTGGTSTDTQYF
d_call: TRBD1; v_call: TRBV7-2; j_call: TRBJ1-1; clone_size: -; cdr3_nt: TGTGCCAGCAGCTTACCGACAGGGGGCTCTGAAGCTTTCTTT; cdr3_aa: CASSLPTGGSEAFF
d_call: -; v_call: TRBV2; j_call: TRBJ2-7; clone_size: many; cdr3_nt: TGTGCCAGCAGTGAAGTTGGGGGGCGCGAGCAGTACTTC; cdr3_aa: CASSEVGGREQYF
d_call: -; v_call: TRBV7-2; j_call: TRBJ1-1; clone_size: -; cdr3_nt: TGTGCCAGCAGCTACGAGACAGGATTGAGTGAAGCTTTCTTT; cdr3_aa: CASSYETGLSEAFF
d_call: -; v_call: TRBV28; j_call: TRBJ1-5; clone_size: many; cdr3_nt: TGTGCCAGCAGCCCGGCCCCGGGGAATCAGCCCCAGCATTTT; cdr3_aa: CASSPAPGNQPQHF
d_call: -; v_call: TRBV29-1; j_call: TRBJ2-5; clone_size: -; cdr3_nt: TGCAGCGTCATGGCAGGGGAAGAGACCCAGTACTTC; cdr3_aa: CSVMAGEETQYF
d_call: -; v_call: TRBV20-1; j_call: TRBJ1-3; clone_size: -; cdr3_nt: TGCAGTGCTAGTGCTGGAAACACCATATATTTT; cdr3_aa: CSASAGNTIYF
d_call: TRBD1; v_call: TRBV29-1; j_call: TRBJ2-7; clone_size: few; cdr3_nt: TGCAGCGCCCAAGATCCCGGGACAGGGTTGATCGAGCAGTACTTC; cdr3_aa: CSAQDPGTGLIEQYF
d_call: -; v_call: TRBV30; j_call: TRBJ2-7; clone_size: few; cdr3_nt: TGTGCCTGGAGCCCTAAGGGGTCAGGACGCGAGCAGTACTTC; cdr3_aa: CAWSPKGSGREQYF
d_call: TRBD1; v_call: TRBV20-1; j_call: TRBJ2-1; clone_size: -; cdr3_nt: TGCAGTGCTAGAGGGGGCGTGGTAGGACAGGGGGATGAGCAGTTCTTC; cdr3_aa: CSARGGVVGQGDEQFF
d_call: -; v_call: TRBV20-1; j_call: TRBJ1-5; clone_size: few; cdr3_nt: TGCAGTGCCATGAAAGGGGAGCAGCCCCAGCATTTT; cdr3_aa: CSAMKGEQPQHF
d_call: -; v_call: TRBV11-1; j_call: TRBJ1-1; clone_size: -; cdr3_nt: TGTGCCAGCAGCTCGACAGGAACACACACTGAAGCTTTCTTT; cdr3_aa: CASSSTGTHTEAFF
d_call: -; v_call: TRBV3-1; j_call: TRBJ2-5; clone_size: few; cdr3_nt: TGTGCCAGCAGCGCTAACGACGGGGGCCAAGAGACCCAGTACTTC; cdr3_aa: CASSANDGGQETQYF
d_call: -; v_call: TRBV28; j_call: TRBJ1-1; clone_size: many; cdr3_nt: TGTGCCAGCAGTTCCGCCTCGGCAACCGAAGCTTTCTTT; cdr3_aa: CASSSASATEAFF
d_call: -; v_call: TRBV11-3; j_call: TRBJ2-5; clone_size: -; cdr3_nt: TGTGCCAGCAGCTTTACCTTAGCAGAGACCCAGTACTTC; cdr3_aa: CASSFTLAETQYF
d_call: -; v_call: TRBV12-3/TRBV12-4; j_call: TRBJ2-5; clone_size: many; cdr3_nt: TGTGCCAGCAGTTTCGGAGAGCAGGAGACCCAGTACTTC; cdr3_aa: CASSFGEQETQYF
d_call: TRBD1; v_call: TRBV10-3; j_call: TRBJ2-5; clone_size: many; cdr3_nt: TGTGCCATCGGGGACAGGGGACGGGAGACCCAGTACTTC; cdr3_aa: CAIGDRGRETQYF
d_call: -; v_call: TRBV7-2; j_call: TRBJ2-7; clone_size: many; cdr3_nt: TGTGCCAGCAGCTTAGGGACCGAAGCCTACGAGCAGTACTTC; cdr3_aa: CASSLGTEAYEQYF
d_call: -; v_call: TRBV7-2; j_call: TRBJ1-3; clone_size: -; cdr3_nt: TGTGCCAGCAGCCACTTATTTTTGACGGGAAACACCATATATTTT; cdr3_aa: CASSHLFLTGNTIYF
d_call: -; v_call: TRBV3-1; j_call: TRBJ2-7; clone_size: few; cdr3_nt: TGTGCCAGCAGCCACGGCCACAGGAGGGGATACGAGCAGTACTTC; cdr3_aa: CASSHGHRRGYEQYF
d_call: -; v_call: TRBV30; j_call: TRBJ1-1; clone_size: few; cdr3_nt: TGTGCCTGGACGTCGGGCGGGAACACTGAAGCTTTCTTT; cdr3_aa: CAWTSGGNTEAFF
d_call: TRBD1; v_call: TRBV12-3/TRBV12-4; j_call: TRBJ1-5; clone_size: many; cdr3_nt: TGTGCCAGCAGGATGGAGGGGGCTCAGCCCCAGCATTTT; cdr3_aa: CASRMEGAQPQHF
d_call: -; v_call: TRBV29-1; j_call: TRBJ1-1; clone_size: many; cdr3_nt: TGCAGCGTTGGGGGTACTGAAGCTTTCTTT; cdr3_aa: CSVGGTEAFF
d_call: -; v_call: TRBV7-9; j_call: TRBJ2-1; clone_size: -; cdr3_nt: TGTGCCAGCAGCTTGGCAGGGACGCACAATGAGCAGTTCTTC; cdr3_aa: CASSLAGTHNEQFF